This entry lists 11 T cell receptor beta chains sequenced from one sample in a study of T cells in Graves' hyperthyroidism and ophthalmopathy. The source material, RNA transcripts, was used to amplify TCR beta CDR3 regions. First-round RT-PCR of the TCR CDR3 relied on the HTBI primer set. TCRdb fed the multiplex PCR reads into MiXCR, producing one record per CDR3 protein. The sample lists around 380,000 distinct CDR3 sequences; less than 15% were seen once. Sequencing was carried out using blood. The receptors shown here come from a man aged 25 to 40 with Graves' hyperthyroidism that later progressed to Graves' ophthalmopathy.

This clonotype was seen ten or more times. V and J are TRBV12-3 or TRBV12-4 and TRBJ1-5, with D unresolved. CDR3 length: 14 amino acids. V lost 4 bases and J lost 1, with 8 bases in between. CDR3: CASSSMPSNQPQHF. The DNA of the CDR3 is TGTGCCAGCAGTTCGATGCCCAGCAATCAGCCCCAGCATTTT.

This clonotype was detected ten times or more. CDR3 amino acids: CASSAGTGTMNTEAFF. DNA for the CDR3: TGTGCCAGCAGCGCAGGGACAGGGACCATGAACACTGAAGCTTTCTTT. This chain links TRBV9 with TRBJ1-1; 9 bases map to TRBD1. The germline V gene has CDR1 SGDLS and CDR2 YYNGEE. Trimming cost V 3 bases and J 0 bases; bases outside gene matches: 6. The CDR3 covers 16 residues. The full variable domain, in which reference TRBV9 and TRBJ1-1 provide the parts outside the CDR3, is DSGVTQTPKHLITATGQRVTLRCSPRSGDLSVYWYQQSLDQGLQFLIQYYNGEERAKGNILERFSAQQFPDLHSELNLSSLELGDSALYFCASSAGTGTMNTEAFFGQGTRLTVV.

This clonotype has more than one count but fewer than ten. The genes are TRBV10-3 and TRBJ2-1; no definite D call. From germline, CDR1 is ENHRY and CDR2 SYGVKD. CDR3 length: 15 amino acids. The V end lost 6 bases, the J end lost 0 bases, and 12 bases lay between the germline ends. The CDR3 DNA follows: TGTGCCATCAGGGCTGGACGAAGCTCCTACAATGAGCAGTTCTTC. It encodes CAIRAGRSSYNEQFF.

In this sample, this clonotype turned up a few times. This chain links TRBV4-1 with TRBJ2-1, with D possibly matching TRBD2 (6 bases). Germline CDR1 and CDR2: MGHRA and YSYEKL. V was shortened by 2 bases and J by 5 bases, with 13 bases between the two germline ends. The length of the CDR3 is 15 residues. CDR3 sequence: CASSQPTGLNNEQFF. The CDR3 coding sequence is TGCGCCAGCAGCCAACCGACGGGACTTAACAATGAGCAGTTCTTC.

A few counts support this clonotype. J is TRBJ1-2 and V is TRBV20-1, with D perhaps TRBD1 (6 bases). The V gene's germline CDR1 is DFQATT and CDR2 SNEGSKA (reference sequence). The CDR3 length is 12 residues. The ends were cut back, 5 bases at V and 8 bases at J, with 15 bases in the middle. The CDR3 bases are TGCAGTGCTGCCGGGACACCGGGGGGCTACACCTTC. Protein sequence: CSAAGTPGGYTF.

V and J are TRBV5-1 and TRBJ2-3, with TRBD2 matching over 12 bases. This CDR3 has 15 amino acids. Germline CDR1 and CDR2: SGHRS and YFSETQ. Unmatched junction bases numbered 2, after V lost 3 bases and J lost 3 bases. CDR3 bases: TGCGCCAGCAGCTGGGGACTAGCGGGTACAGATACGCAGTATTTT. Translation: CASSWGLAGTDTQYF. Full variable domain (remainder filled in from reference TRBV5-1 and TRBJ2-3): KAGVTQTPRYLIKTRGQQVTLSCSPISGHRSVSWYQQTPGQGLQFLFEYFSETQRNKGNFPGRFSGRQFSNSRSEMNVSTLELGDSALYLCASSWGLAGTDTQYFGPGTRLTVL.

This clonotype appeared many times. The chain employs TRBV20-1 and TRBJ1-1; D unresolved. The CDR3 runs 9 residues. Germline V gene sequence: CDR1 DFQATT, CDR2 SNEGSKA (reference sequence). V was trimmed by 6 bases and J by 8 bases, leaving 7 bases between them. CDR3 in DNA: TGCAGTGCAAGGAGGGAAGCTTTCTTT. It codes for CSARREAFF.

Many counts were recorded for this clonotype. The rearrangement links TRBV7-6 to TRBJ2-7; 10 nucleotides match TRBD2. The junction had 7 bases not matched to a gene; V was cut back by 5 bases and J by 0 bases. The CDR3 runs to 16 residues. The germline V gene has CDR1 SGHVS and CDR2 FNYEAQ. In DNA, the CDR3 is TGTGCCAGCAGCATCACTAGCGGGGCTAGCTCCTACGAGCAGTACTTC. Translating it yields CASSITSGASSYEQYF.

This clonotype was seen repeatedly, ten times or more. The CDR3 region has the DNA TGTGCCAGCAGGACGAGGGGGACGAACTATGGCTACACCTTC. Amino acids: CASRTRGTNYGYTF. The rearrangement links TRBV27 to TRBJ1-2; TRBD1 might be the D (6 bases). Trimming cost V 6 bases and J 2 bases, with 13 bases left between them. The germline V gene encodes CDR1 MNHEY and CDR2 SMNVEV (reference sequence). The CDR3 extends over 14 amino acids.

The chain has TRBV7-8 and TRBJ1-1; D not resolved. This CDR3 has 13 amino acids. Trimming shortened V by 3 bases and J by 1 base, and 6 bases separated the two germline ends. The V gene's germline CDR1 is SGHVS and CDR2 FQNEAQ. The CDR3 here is CASSFDSNTEAFF. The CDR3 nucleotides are TGTGCCAGCAGCTTCGATTCGAACACTGAAGCTTTCTTT.

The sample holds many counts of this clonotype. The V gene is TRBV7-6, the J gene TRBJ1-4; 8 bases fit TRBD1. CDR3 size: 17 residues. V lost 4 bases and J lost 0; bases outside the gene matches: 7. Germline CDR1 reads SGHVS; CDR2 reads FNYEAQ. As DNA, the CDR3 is TGTGCCAGCAGCTCACGGACAGGGCCTGCAACTAATGAAAAACTGTTTTTT. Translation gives CASSSRTGPATNEKLFF.